This T cell receptor beta chain was sequenced for a study of molecular identifiers for immune sequencing clone quantification. Per germline, CDR1 GTSNPN and CDR2 SVGIG (reference sequence). Trimming removed 4 bases at V and 2 bases at J, with 4 bases between. This CDR3 has 11 residues. Concerning this clonotype: Its antigen is unknown.

Previously described methods and listed TCR primers were employed for the bulk TCR libraries. TCRdb passed the PCR reads through MiXCR, listing each CDR3 protein once. Of hundreds of thousands of distinct CDR3 sequences listed, over 20% are singletons. Whole-study findings and limits: Clones carrying above 20 RNA copies accounted for over 98% of effector molecules, under 1% in naive cells. Sharing of a barcode by identical TCR molecules could cause highly expanded clone sizes to be underestimated.

The sample taken for sequencing was naive CD8+ T cells from blood, with Jurkat cell RNA spiked in. Regarding subset: FACS-sorted CD8+CD4-CCR7+CD45RA+ naive T cells. The chain couples TRBV30 to TRBJ2-3; unclear D gene. The TCR sequence derives from a human donor in good health. Some libraries in this study had Jurkat cell RNA spiked in. This CDR3 reads CAWKVTDTQYF. Written as DNA, the CDR3 is TGTGCCTGGAAGGTCACAGATACGCAGTATTTT. Combining the CDR3 with reference TRBV30 and TRBJ2-3 gives the whole variable domain SQTIHQWPATLVQPVGSPLSLECTVEGTSNPNLYWYRQAAGRGLQLLFYSVGIGQISSEVPQNLSASRPQDRQFILSSKKLLLSDSGFYLCAWKVTDTQYFGPGTRLTVL.